This is a list of T cell receptor beta chains from one sample in a study of technical replicates of blood from several donors. TCRdb's copy holds only in-frame clones and misses some; the assay was immunoSEQ multiplex PCR. The sample includes around 65,000 clones, roughly 86% of them seen just once. Sequencing was performed on PBMCs. Receptors originate from a human donor in good health. Some clones in this sample may be carry-over from other donors' samples. The CDR3 runs from the conserved cysteine through the conserved F or W. Fields, in order: clone size, V gene, D gene, J gene, CDR3 DNA, CDR3 protein. The D gene is left open where the match is weak. Rows give clone size only sometimes, using once, few, many, or a class for an expanded clone.

>-|TRBV7-2|TRBD1|TRBJ2-1
TGTGCCAGCAGCACCGGGACAGGGAGGAACAATGAGCAGTTCTTC
CASSTGTGRNNEQFF
>-|TRBV14|-|TRBJ2-2
TGTGCCAGCAGCCAAGATGCTACCGGGGGCGGGGAGCTGTTTTTT
CASSQDATGGGELFF
>-|TRBV6-5|TRBD2|TRBJ2-7
TGTGCCAGCAGAGGAGCGGGAGTAATCGACGAGCAGTACTTC
CASRGAGVIDEQYF
>-|TRBV19|-|TRBJ1-2
TGTGCCAGTAGTATAGTCACAGGGCTCGGCTATGGCTACACCTTC
CASSIVTGLGYGYTF
>-|TRBV7-2|TRBD2|TRBJ2-3
TGTGCCAGCACCCTAGTGGGGGGGACAGATACGCAGTATTTT
CASTLVGGTDTQYF
>few|TRBV7-2|-|TRBJ1-2
TGTGCCAGCAGCTTCAGTCCAGGGTCCCTCTATGGCTACACCTTC
CASSFSPGSLYGYTF
>-|TRBV7-3|TRBD1|TRBJ1-1
TGTGCCAGCAGGCCTCCAGGGGGGACTGAAGCTTTCTTT
CASRPPGGTEAFF
>-|TRBV29-1|TRBD1|TRBJ1-1
TGCAGCGTTGAAGTTAACGCAGGGGGCAGGGAAGCTTTCTTT
CSVEVNAGGREAFF
>-|TRBV5-1|-|TRBJ1-6
TGCGCCAGCAGCTTGGTCCAGACTGGCGGCAATAATTCACCCCTCCACTTT
CASSLVQTGGNNSPLHF
>-|TRBV7-3|-|TRBJ1-6
TGTGCCAGCAGCTTAGGAGCCTATAATTCACCCCTCCACTTT
CASSLGAYNSPLHF
>-|TRBV15|-|TRBJ2-6
TGTGCCACCGCTGAGGGGGAAGCTGGGGCCAACGTCCTGACTTTC
CATAEGEAGANVLTF
>-|TRBV19|-|TRBJ1-1
TGTGCCAGTAGTTCCCCCCCGTCCAGGACTGAAGCTTTCTTT
CASSSPPSRTEAFF
>-|TRBV6-1|-|TRBJ2-1
TGTGCCAGCAGTGATAGGGGAGGGCAGTTCTTC
CASSDRGGQFF
>few|TRBV4-3|TRBD2|TRBJ2-2
TGCGCCAGCAGCCAAGGACTAGCGGGAGGGCCGAACACCGGGGAGCTGTTTTTT
CASSQGLAGGPNTGELFF
>-|TRBV6-5|TRBD2|TRBJ2-6
TGTGCCAGCAGTTTCGGACTAGGTTCTGGGGCCAACGTCCTGACTTTC
CASSFGLGSGANVLTF
>-|TRBV7-6|TRBD2|TRBJ2-7
TGTGCCAGCAGCTTGAGGACTAGCAGCGGAAGGGCCTACGAGCAGTACTTC
CASSLRTSSGRAYEQYF
>-|TRBV4-1|TRBD1|TRBJ2-7
TGCGCCAGCAGCCTAGGTCCGGGACAGGGGTTACACGAGCAGTACTTC
CASSLGPGQGLHEQYF
>-|TRBV27|TRBD1|TRBJ1-1
TGTGCCAGCGGGACCACGACAGGGGCTCTAACTGAAGCTTTCTTT
CASGTTTGALTEAFF
>-|TRBV30|-|TRBJ1-6
TGTGCCTGGAGTTCCCCTAGCTCCTATAATTCACCCCTCCACTTT
CAWSSPSSYNSPLHF
>-|TRBV6-6|TRBD1|TRBJ2-7
TGTGCCAGCAGTCAGGGGGATTCCTACGAGCAGTACTTC
CASSQGDSYEQYF
>-|TRBV5-1|-|TRBJ2-5
TGCGCCAGCAGCTGGGGCAAGGTTTTTCAGGAGACCCAGTACTTC
CASSWGKVFQETQYF
>-|TRBV10-3|TRBD2|TRBJ2-3
TGTGCCATCAGTCTTAGCGGGGGGCGGGGAGATACGCAGTATTTT
CAISLSGGRGDTQYF
>-|TRBV7-2|-|TRBJ2-5
TGTGCCAGCAGCTTCGTGGGGGGGGGCCCAGAGACCCAGTACTTC
CASSFVGGGPETQYF
>-|TRBV4-3|-|TRBJ1-6
TGCGCCAGCAGCCAAGATATCGGTGACAGCATGGATTCACCCCTCCACTTT
CASSQDIGDSMDSPLHF
>-|TRBV5-6|-|TRBJ2-3
TGTGCCAGCAGCCCTAGGCTAGCGGATACGCAGTATTTT
CASSPRLADTQYF
>-|TRBV6-6|TRBD1|TRBJ1-2
TGTGCCAGCAGTGGGGGGACAGCGAACTATGGCTACACCTTC
CASSGGTANYGYTF
>-|TRBV5-1|TRBD1|TRBJ2-7
TGCGCCAGCAGCTTTTGGACAGGGGTGGAGGAGCAGTACTTC
CASSFWTGVEEQYF
>-|TRBV30|TRBD1|TRBJ2-7
TGTGCCTGGACCCTCGGACAGGGGTACGAGCAGTACTTC
CAWTLGQGYEQYF
>-|TRBV5-4|-|TRBJ1-2
TGTGCCAGCAAGTATACAGCTGGGGCGGTCGATGGCTACACCTTC
CASKYTAGAVDGYTF
>once|TRBV6-6|-|TRBJ2-5
TGTGCCAGCAGTTACTGGGCCCGGGGAAAAGAGACCCAGTACTTC
CASSYWARGKETQYF
>-|TRBV7-3|-|TRBJ2-3
TGTGCCAGCAGCTTACTTCCAGGGACTGAGGCTACGCAGTATTTT
CASSLLPGTEATQYF
>-|TRBV6-6|-|TRBJ1-5
TGTGCCAGCAGTCCCCGAGATCAGCCCCAGCATTTT
CASSPRDQPQHF
>-|TRBV6-5|TRBD1|TRBJ1-2
TGTGCCAGCAGCCACCCCGACAGGGGACGCTACACCTTC
CASSHPDRGRYTF
>-|TRBV2|TRBD2|TRBJ2-5
TGTGCCAGCATGCGGACTAGCTCCCAAGAGACCCAGTACTTC
CASMRTSSQETQYF
>-|TRBV7-3|TRBD2|TRBJ2-2
TGTGCCAGCAGCTTACCCTCGGGACTAGCGGATGAAACCGGGGAGCTGTTTTTT
CASSLPSGLADETGELFF
>-|TRBV6-5|TRBD1|TRBJ2-1
TGTGCCAGCAGTTACGGTCAGGGGGTGAGGAATGAGCAGTTCTTC
CASSYGQGVRNEQFF
>-|TRBV15|-|TRBJ1-6
TGTGCCACCAGCTCAAGCGACAGAGACGCTCCTTCACCCCTCCACTTT
CATSSSDRDAPSPLHF
>-|TRBV4-3|TRBD1|TRBJ1-2
TGCGCCAGCAGCCAACAAACGACAGGGGACCATGGCTACACCTTC
CASSQQTTGDHGYTF
>-|TRBV5-6|TRBD2|TRBJ2-1
TGTGCCAGCAGCGGAATACTAGGCGGGAGGGCTAATGAGCAGTTCTTC
CASSGILGGRANEQFF
>-|TRBV7-3|TRBD2|TRBJ2-3
TGTGCCAGCAGCCCCGGGACTAGTGCAGATACGCAGTATTTT
CASSPGTSADTQYF
>-|TRBV11-2|-|TRBJ2-1
TGTGCCAGCAGCTTAGGTTCAGGGCTCAATGAGCAGTTCTTC
CASSLGSGLNEQFF
>-|TRBV5-6|-|TRBJ2-2
TGTGCCAGCTATCGGGTAGCCATCAACACCGGGGAGCTGTTTTTT
CASYRVAINTGELFF
>few|TRBV6-6|-|TRBJ2-2
TGTGCCAGCAGTCCCGGTGTCGGGGAGCTGTTTTTT
CASSPGVGELFF
>-|TRBV7-2|TRBD2|TRBJ2-7
TGTGCCAGCAGCGGAGGAGCGGGACGTCAATACGAGCAGTACTTC
CASSGGAGRQYEQYF
>once|TRBV7-7|-|TRBJ2-5
TGTGCCAGCAGCTTAGCCCCGGGTGCCGAGACCCAGTACTTC
CASSLAPGAETQYF
>-|TRBV27|-|TRBJ2-7
TGTGCCAGCAGTCCTACAGGGAGCTACGAGCAGTACTTC
CASSPTGSYEQYF
>-|TRBV19|TRBD1|TRBJ1-1
TGTGCCAGTACCGCGACAGGGGTGGGACCGAACACTGAAGCTTTCTTT
CASTATGVGPNTEAFF
>-|TRBV6-6|TRBD1|TRBJ1-5
TGTGCCAGCAGTACCCGGACAGGGGATCAGCCCCAGCATTTT
CASSTRTGDQPQHF
>-|TRBV5-1|-|TRBJ1-6
TGCGCCAGCAGCTTCGGGGTGGACTCACCCCTCCACTTT
CASSFGVDSPLHF
>-|TRBV11-3|TRBD2|TRBJ2-3
TGTGCCAGCAGCTTAGGACTAGCGGGGGGGGATACGCAGTATTTT
CASSLGLAGGDTQYF
>-|TRBV5-8|TRBD1|TRBJ1-5
TGTGCCAGCAGCTTGGGACAGGGGGCCTGGTCGAGCAATCAGCCCCAGCATTTT
CASSLGQGAWSSNQPQHF
>-|TRBV6-5|TRBD1|TRBJ1-1
TGTGCCAGCACTCAACAGGGGAGCACTGAAGCTTTCTTT
CASTQQGSTEAFF
>-|TRBV5-1|TRBD2|TRBJ2-1
TGCGCCAGCAGCTTGGGGACTAGCGGGAGGGCGATTGAAGAGCAGTTCTTC
CASSLGTSGRAIEEQFF